A selection of T cell receptor beta chains follows, all from one sample in a study of blood T cell repertoires in COVID-19. The method was immunoSEQ multiplex PCR; TCRdb's version includes in-frame clones alone and lacks a portion of them. The data show nearly 15,000 clones, with roughly three quarters seen just once and approximately 14% held by the top ten. The sequencing sample was made of peripheral blood. Receptors originate from a man in his 60s with acute or convalescent COVID-19. Both conserved end residues are part of each CDR3. The D gene is left open where the match is weak. Clone size is not always given. Where it is, it says once, few, many or a class for expanded clones.

len	d_gene	v_gene	abundance	j_gene	CDR3aa	CDR3nt
13	NA	TRBV10-3	NA	TRBJ2-3	CAISERRSDTQYF	TGTGCCATCAGTGAACGGAGGTCAGATACGCAGTATTTT
15	NA	TRBV30	few	TRBJ1-1	CAADRPMVGNTEAFF	TGTGCCGCGGACAGACCAATGGTGGGGAACACTGAAGCTTTCTTT
13	TRBD1	TRBV7-9	NA	TRBJ1-2	CASSLTGGDSYTF	TGTGCCAGCAGCTTGACAGGGGGCGATAGCTACACCTTC
13	NA	TRBV9	NA	TRBJ1-1	CASSKGFNTEAFF	TGTGCCAGCAGCAAGGGGTTTAACACTGAAGCTTTCTTT
13	NA	TRBV6-2/TRBV6-3	NA	TRBJ1-3	CASSENSGNTIYF	TGTGCCAGCAGCGAGAACTCTGGAAACACCATATATTTT
17	TRBD1	TRBV27	NA	TRBJ1-2	CASSSGTGLFTGYGYTF	TGTGCCAGCAGTTCCGGGACAGGGTTGTTTACCGGGTATGGCTACACCTTC
16	TRBD1	TRBV5-4	NA	TRBJ1-1	CASSPETGVVATEAFF	TGTGCCAGCAGCCCGGAAACAGGGGTGGTGGCCACTGAAGCTTTCTTT
15	NA	TRBV4-1	few	TRBJ2-5	CASSQVPGLQETQYF	TGCGCCAGCAGCCAAGTTCCCGGACTACAAGAGACCCAGTACTTC
16	NA	TRBV5-1	few	TRBJ1-3	CASNSGQFGSGNTIYF	TGCGCCAGCAACTCAGGACAGTTCGGGTCTGGAAACACCATATATTTT
15	NA	TRBV4-1	NA	TRBJ2-5	CASSQGDSDQETQYF	TGCGCCAGCAGCCAAGGAGACAGCGACCAAGAGACCCAGTACTTC
14	TRBD1	TRBV9	NA	TRBJ1-2	CASSGTGGAYGYTF	TGTGCCAGCAGCGGCACAGGGGGCGCGTATGGCTACACCTTC
13	TRBD1	TRBV2	NA	TRBJ1-2	CASSPDRVYGYTF	TGTGCCAGCAGTCCCGACAGGGTGTATGGCTACACCTTC
16	NA	TRBV5-6	NA	TRBJ1-5	CASSLGHTSRNQPQHF	TGTGCCAGCAGCTTGGGCCACACTAGCCGCAATCAGCCCCAGCATTTT
15	TRBD1	TRBV2	NA	TRBJ2-2	CASGPGQLNTGELFF	TGTGCCAGCGGTCCGGGACAGCTGAACACCGGGGAGCTGTTTTTT
17	NA	TRBV12-2	NA	TRBJ2-1	CASRLDTGASSYNEQFF	TGTGCAAGTCGCCTAGATACAGGGGCAAGCTCCTACAATGAGCAGTTCTTC
17	TRBD1	TRBV11-2	few	TRBJ1-2	CASSFFLTGVESYGYTF	TGTGCCAGCAGCTTCTTCCTGACAGGGGTGGAGAGCTATGGCTACACCTTC
13	NA	TRBV7-2	few	TRBJ1-2	CASSHGASYGYTF	TGTGCCAGCAGCCATGGAGCAAGCTATGGCTACACCTTC
13	NA	TRBV29-1	medium-sized	TRBJ1-5	CSVALGVNQPQHF	TGCAGCGTTGCCTTAGGGGTCAATCAGCCCCAGCATTTT
13	NA	TRBV6-5	NA	TRBJ2-2	CASSRVSTGELFF	TGTGCCAGCAGTCGGGTTTCCACCGGGGAGCTGTTTTTT
12	NA	TRBV30	NA	TRBJ1-1	CAWNQGTLGAFF	TGTGCCTGGAACCAGGGGACCTTGGGAGCTTTCTTT
16	NA	TRBV18	NA	TRBJ1-2	CASSPGSIGAGDGYTF	TGTGCCAGCTCACCCGGGTCGATAGGAGCCGGGGATGGCTACACCTTC
13	NA	TRBV12-3/TRBV12-4	NA	TRBJ2-7	CASSSSGNYEQYF	TGTGCCAGCAGTTCGTCGGGTAACTACGAGCAGTACTTC
16	NA	TRBV2	NA	TRBJ1-1	CASSSGGALGRSEAFF	TGTGCCAGCAGTTCCGGAGGGGCGCTTGGTCGCTCTGAAGCTTTCTTT
16	NA	TRBV5-1	few	TRBJ1-6	CASSPQLTGTNSPLHF	TGCGCCAGCAGCCCCCAATTAACAGGGACGAATTCACCCCTCCACTTT
14	TRBD1	TRBV5-1	NA	TRBJ2-2	CASSIGQGAKELFF	TGCGCCAGCAGCATTGGACAGGGGGCTAAGGAGCTGTTTTTT
13	NA	TRBV4-3	NA	TRBJ2-7	CASSQVKGNEQYF	TGCGCCAGCAGCCAAGTTAAGGGGAACGAGCAGTACTTC
15	NA	TRBV9	NA	TRBJ2-1	CASSVSVEPYNEQFF	TGTGCCAGCAGCGTATCGGTAGAACCCTACAATGAGCAGTTCTTC
16	NA	TRBV6-1	NA	TRBJ1-3	CASSDGSSGYGNTIYF	TGTGCCAGCAGTGACGGGTCGTCGGGGTACGGAAACACCATATATTTT
14	NA	TRBV15	few	TRBJ1-4	CATSSTGIGEKLFF	TGTGCCACCAGCAGTACAGGGATAGGGGAAAAACTGTTTTTT
13	NA	TRBV6-5	NA	TRBJ2-7	CASSYLSGYEQYF	TGTGCCAGCAGTTACTTGTCGGGTTACGAGCAGTACTTC
14	NA	TRBV6-6	NA	TRBJ1-3	CASSYIRSGNTIYF	TGTGCCAGCAGTTACATCAGGTCCGGAAACACCATATATTTT
15	NA	TRBV11-3	NA	TRBJ2-1	CASSLSGSSNNEQFF	TGTGCCAGCAGCTTATCCGGGTCTAGCAACAATGAGCAGTTCTTC
14	NA	TRBV2	NA	TRBJ1-2	CASSEAGGFYGYTF	TGTGCCAGCAGTGAAGCTGGCGGATTCTATGGCTACACCTTC
17	NA	TRBV27	NA	TRBJ2-1	CASTPTSRGGPYNEQFF	TGTGCCAGCACCCCGACGTCCCGGGGAGGCCCCTACAATGAGCAGTTCTTC
15	TRBD2	TRBV18	NA	TRBJ2-7	CASSRTSGRLYEQYF	TGTGCCAGCTCGCGGACTAGCGGGAGACTCTACGAGCAGTACTTC
16	TRBD1	TRBV7-8	NA	TRBJ1-5	CASSDKGAPGNQPQHF	TGTGCCAGCAGCGATAAGGGGGCGCCGGGCAATCAGCCCCAGCATTTT
18	NA	TRBV7-2	NA	TRBJ2-3	CASSPGVGEGRNTDTQYF	TGTGCCAGCAGCCCTGGGGTTGGAGAGGGCCGGAACACAGATACGCAGTATTTT
13	NA	TRBV6-5	NA	TRBJ2-2	CATRARGTGELFF	TGTGCCACGCGGGCCCGGGGGACCGGGGAGCTGTTTTTT
14	TRBD2	TRBV24-1	NA	TRBJ2-1	CATSDLVLAGEQFF	TGTGCCACCAGTGATTTGGTCCTAGCGGGGGAGCAGTTCTTC
13	TRBD1	TRBV7-8	NA	TRBJ1-2	CASSSGQVYGYTF	TGTGCCAGCAGCTCGGGACAGGTCTATGGCTACACCTTC